These 3 T cell receptor beta chains were sequenced from one sample in a study of breast tumors, draining lymph nodes, adjacent tissues. TCRdb used MiXCR to reprocess the multiplex PCR reads, holding one entry per CDR3 protein. The table records 20,000 to 25,000 distinct CDR3 sequences, about 41% of them present only once. Sample: breast tumor tissue. All receptors come from a female donor with breast cancer. Some clones in this sample may be carry-over from other donors' samples.

This clonotype was seen at least ten times. The rearrangement links TRBV7-9 to TRBJ2-1; D gene uncertain. The germline CDR1 and CDR2 sequences are SEHNR and FQNEAQ (reference sequence). The germline V and J ends were trimmed by 10 bases and 6 bases, with 10 bases remaining between them. This CDR3 is built from 11 residues. The CDR3 spells CAIESGNEQFF. The CDR3 DNA sequence: TGTGCCATCGAATCTGGCAATGAGCAGTTCTTC.

This clonotype was detected many times. This chain joins TRBV7-9 and TRBJ1-1; weak D call: TRBD1 (5 bases). This CDR3 is 14 amino acids long. V lost 3 bases to trimming and J lost 4 bases, with 12 bases between them. Germline loops: CDR1 SEHNR, CDR2 FQNEAQ (reference sequence). The CDR3 here is CASSLSGSGTEAFF. In DNA form, the CDR3 reads TGTGCCAGCAGCTTGTCAGGGTCGGGCACTGAAGCTTTCTTT.

In its sample, this clonotype was seen once. This CDR3 reads CASSQLGVANEQFF. CDR3 coding DNA: TGCGCCAGCAGCCAGCTGGGGGTAGCGAATGAGCAGTTCTTC. V is TRBV4-1 and J is TRBJ2-1; D may match TRBD1 or TRBD2 (5 bases each). There are 14 residues in the CDR3. V lost 3 bases and J lost 7, with 13 bases in between. Germline CDR1 is MGHRA and CDR2 is YSYEKL.